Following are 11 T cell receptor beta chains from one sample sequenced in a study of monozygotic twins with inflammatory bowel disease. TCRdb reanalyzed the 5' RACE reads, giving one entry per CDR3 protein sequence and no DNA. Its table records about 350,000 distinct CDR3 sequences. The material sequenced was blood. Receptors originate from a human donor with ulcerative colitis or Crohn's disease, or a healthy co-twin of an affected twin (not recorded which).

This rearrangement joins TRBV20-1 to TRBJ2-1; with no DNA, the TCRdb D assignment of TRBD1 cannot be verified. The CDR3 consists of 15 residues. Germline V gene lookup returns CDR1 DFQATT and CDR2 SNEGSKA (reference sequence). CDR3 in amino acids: CSANIPGTARDEQFF.

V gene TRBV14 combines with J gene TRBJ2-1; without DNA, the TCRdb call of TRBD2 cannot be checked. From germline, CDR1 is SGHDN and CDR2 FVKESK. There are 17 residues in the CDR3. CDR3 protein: CASSQYPGLTSDNEQFF.

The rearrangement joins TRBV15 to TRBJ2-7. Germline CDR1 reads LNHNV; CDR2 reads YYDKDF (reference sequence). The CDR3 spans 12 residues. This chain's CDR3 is CATTGSAYEQYF.

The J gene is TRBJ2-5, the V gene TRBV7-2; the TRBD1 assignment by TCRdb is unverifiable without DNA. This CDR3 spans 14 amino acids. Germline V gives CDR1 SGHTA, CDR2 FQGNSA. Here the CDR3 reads CASSLMGGRETQYF.

CDR3 loop: CSVATGYIDLNYGYTF. The chain recombines TRBV29-1 with TRBJ1-2; TCRdb picks TRBD1, but there is no DNA to check that call. The CDR3 is made up of 16 amino acids. Germline CDR1 and CDR2: SQVTM and ANQGSEA.

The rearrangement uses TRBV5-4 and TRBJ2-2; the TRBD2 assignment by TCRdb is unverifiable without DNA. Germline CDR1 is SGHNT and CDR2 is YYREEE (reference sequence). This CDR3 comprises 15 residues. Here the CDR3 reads CASSFQAGGSGELFF.

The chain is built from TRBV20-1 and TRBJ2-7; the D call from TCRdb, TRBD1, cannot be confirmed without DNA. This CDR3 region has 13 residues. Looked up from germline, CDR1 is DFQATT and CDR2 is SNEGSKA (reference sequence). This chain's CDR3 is CSGWDRPSYEQYF.

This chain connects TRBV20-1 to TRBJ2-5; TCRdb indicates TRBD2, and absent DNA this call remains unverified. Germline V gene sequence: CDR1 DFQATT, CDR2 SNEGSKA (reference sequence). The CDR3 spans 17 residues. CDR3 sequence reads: CSASITSGGMIQETQYF.

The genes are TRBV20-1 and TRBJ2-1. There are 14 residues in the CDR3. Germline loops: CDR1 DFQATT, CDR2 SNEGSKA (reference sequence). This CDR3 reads CSARVLKTYNEQFF.

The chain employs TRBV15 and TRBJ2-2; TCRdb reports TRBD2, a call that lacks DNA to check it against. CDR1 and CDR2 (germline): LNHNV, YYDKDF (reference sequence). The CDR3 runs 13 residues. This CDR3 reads CATSSAGTGELFF.

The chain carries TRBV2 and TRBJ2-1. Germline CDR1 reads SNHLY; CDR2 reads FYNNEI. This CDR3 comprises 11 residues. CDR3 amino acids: CAGSLGAEQFF.